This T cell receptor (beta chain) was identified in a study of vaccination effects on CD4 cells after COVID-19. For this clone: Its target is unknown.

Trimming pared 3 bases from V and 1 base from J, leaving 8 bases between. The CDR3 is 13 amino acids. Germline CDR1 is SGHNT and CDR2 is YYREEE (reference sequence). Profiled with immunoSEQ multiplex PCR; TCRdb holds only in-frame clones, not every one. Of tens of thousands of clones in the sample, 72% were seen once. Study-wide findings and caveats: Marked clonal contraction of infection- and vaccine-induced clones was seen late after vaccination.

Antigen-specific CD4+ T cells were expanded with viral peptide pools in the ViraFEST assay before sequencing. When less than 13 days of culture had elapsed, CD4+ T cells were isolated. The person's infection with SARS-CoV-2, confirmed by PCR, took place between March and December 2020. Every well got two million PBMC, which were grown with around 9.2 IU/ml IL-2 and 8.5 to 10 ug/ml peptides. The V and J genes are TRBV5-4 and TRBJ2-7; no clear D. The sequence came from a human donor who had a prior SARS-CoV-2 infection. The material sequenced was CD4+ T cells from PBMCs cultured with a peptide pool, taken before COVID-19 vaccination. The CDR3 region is CASSSSQSYEQYF. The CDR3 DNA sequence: TGTGCCAGCAGCTCATCTCAGTCCTACGAGCAGTACTTC. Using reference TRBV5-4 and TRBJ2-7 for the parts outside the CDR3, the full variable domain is ETGVTQSPTHLIKTRGQQVTLRCSSQSGHNTVSWYQQALGQGPQFIFQYYREEENGRGNFPPRFSGLQFPNYSSELNVNALELDDSALYLCASSSSQSYEQYFGPGTRLTVT.